This paragraph covers one T cell receptor (beta chain) sequence. This entry belongs to a study of blood T cell repertoires in COVID-19. The CDR3 is 17 amino acids. TCRdb keeps only in-frame clones here, not all; method: immunoSEQ multiplex PCR. In the table there are under 70,000 clones, approximately 81% of which are singletons. The receptor was derived from an elderly woman with acute or convalescent COVID-19. The chain joins TRBV21-1 to TRBJ2-2; TRBD2 is the table's D call and was not checked against the DNA. TRBV21-1 represents a pseudogene. Specimen: peripheral blood. The CDR3 nucleotides are TGTGCCAGCAGCAAAGAGAGGAGTCGGCGAAGCACCGGGGAGCTGTTTTTT. Protein product: CASSKERSRRSTGELFF.